These 2 T cell receptor beta chains originate from one sample sequenced in a study of T cell responses to AZD1222 COVID-19 vaccine (dated by TCRdb to the early 2020s). The library was made by the immunoSEQ multiplex PCR assay. TCRdb took over this immuneACCESS table, retaining in-frame rearrangements with V and J assigned. Such tables are incomplete; in checked studies, under half of the missing clones stem from an unresolved V gene, and the remainder is unexplained. In all, the sample holds 130,000 or so clones, and just over 90% of those were seen once. The top ten clonotypes cover about 2.1% of the sample. Read against the paper, the sample's time point label means: baseline before first vaccination. The sample here was peripheral blood, taken on day 0 of AZD1222 vaccination. Every receptor here comes from an adult in good health.

The rearrangement links TRBV7-3 to TRBJ1-1; D unclear. The germline CDR1 and CDR2 sequences are SGHTA and FQGTGA. Trimming removed 2 bases from V and 1 base from J, with 5 bases in between. The CDR3 totals 13 residues. The CDR3 protein is CASSLWENTEAFF. CDR3 bases: TGTGCCAGCAGCTTATGGGAGAACACTGAAGCTTTCTTT.

Here the CDR3 reads CASSLGVDSYFYEQYF. In nucleotides, the CDR3 is TGTGCCAGCAGCTTAGGGGTCGATTCCTACTTCTACGAGCAGTACTTC. The rearrangement links TRBV7-2 to TRBJ2-7; D ambiguous. V was cut by 1 base and J by 3 bases, with 16 bases left in between. CDR1 SGHTA and CDR2 FQGNSA come from the germline V gene. CDR3 length: 16 residues.